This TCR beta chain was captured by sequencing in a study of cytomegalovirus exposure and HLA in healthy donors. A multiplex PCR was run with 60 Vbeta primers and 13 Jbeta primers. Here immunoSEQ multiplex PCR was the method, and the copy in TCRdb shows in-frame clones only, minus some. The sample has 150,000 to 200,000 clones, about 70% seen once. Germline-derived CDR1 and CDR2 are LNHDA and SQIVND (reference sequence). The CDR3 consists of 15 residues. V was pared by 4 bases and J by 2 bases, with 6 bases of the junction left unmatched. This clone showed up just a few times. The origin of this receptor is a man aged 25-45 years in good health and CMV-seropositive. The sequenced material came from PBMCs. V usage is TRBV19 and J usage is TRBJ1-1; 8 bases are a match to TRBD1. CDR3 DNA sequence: TGTGCCAGTAGTAGCAGGGGGCTTGAAAACACTGAAGCTTTCTTT. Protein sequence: CASSSRGLENTEAFF. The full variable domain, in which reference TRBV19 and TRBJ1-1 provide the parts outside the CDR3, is DGGITQSPKYLFRKEGQNVTLSCEQNLNHDAMYWYRQDPGQGLRLIYYSQIVNDFQKGDIAEGYSVSREKKESFPLTVTSAQKNPTAFYLCASSSRGLENTEAFFGQGTRLTVV.